In its sample, the clone carrying this TCR beta chain was seen a few times. The antigen remains unidentified. The sample is drawn from a study of T-cell reconstitution after alpha-beta-depleted transplantation in children. Study observations and caveats: Expanded clones from the graft, numbering several hundred, reportedly supplied alpha-beta T cells about two months after transplant. Recipient T cells and thymic progenitors that survived gave rise to the high TCRbeta diversity observed at day 60 in some patients. From newly produced T cells came most of the T-cell counts and diversity one year after transplant.

Construction of the TCRbeta library involved unique molecular identifiers. From the PCR reads, TCRdb called clonotypes with MiXCR, one entry per CDR3 protein. The sample shows about 420,000 distinct CDR3 sequences, around 15% of them seen only once. The TCR was taken from a boy under two years old who had a stem cell transplant for Wiskott-Aldrich syndrome, so the T cells may come from the graft donor. The specimen was PBMCs, mostly from graft donor cells, collected 360 days after TCRalphabeta/CD19-depleted stem cell transplant.

CDR3 sequence: CASSYSASNGPYEQYF. The CDR3 coding sequence is TGTGCCAGCAGTTACTCTGCTAGCAATGGGCCCTACGAGCAGTACTTC. The chain combines TRBV6-5 with TRBJ2-7, with D possibly matching TRBD2 (5 bases). Deletions cut 0 bases from V and 2 bases from J, with 14 bases between. The germline V gene has CDR1 MNHEY and CDR2 SVGAGI. The CDR3 runs 16 residues.